Shown below are 20 T cell receptor beta chains from a single sample sequenced in a study of blood T cells in healthy people across ages. Using a J-beta primer mix together with a sample-barcoded 5' primer, a second PCR was run for about 6 to 11 cycles. TCRdb independently ran MiXCR on the 5' RACE reads; one entry per CDR3 protein. The table shows 350,000 to 450,000 distinct CDR3 sequences, with about half occurring only once. The sample was blood. Receptors were obtained from a man aged 60 to 69 in good health.

The chain has TRBV15 and TRBJ2-1; 13 bases fit TRBD2. The V gene's germline CDR1 is LNHNV and CDR2 YYDKDF (reference sequence). The V gene end was trimmed by 1 base and the J gene end by 1 base; junction bases not matched to a gene: 7. The CDR3 length is 19 residues. CDR3 sequence (DNA): TGTGCCACCAGCAGAGGGCGGACTAGCGGGAGAAGGTCCTACAATGAGCAGTTCTTC. This translates into CATSRGRTSGRRSYNEQFF.

This clonotype was observed a few times. The rearrangement uses TRBV12-3 or TRBV12-4 and TRBJ2-6; D gene ambiguous. This CDR3 spans 18 amino acids. Trimming left V 0 bases short and J 0 bases short, with 12 bases between. The CDR3 bases are TGTGCCAGCAGTTTAGCGCTCGGGTCTGGCTCTGGGGCCAACGTCCTGACTTTC. Its translation is CASSLALGSGSGANVLTF.

This clonotype was detected ten times or more. The chain has TRBV27 and TRBJ2-7; 10 nucleotides line up with TRBD1. The CDR3 is made up of 15 amino acids. V gave up 4 bases and J gave up 3 bases; unmatched junction bases: 6. Germline CDR1 MNHEY, CDR2 SMNVEV (reference sequence). CDR3 region: CASSSQGQGNYEQYF. The CDR3, as DNA: TGTGCCAGCAGTTCCCAGGGACAGGGGAACTACGAGCAGTACTTC.

The rearrangement joins TRBV30 to TRBJ2-7, with 7 bases that match TRBD1. Germline-derived CDR1 and CDR2 are GTSNPN and SVGIG (reference sequence). This CDR3 is 14 amino acids long. The trim removed 4 bases at V and 2 bases at J, leaving 8 bases unmatched. This CDR3 reads CAWTRGTATYEQYF. In DNA form, the CDR3 reads TGTGCCTGGACGAGAGGGACAGCTACCTACGAGCAGTACTTC.

This clonotype was counted at least ten times. The V gene is TRBV20-1, the J gene TRBJ1-2; D gene unclear. Between the trimmed V and J ends, which lost 1 base and 4 bases, there was a span of 10 bases. In germline, CDR1 is DFQATT, CDR2 SNEGSKA (reference sequence). CDR3 length: 13 residues. The CDR3 DNA sequence: TGCAGTGCTAGAGTGAGGACGGGCTATGGCTACACCTTC. Translation: CSARVRTGYGYTF.

The gene calls are TRBV19 and TRBJ1-1, with 10 positions matching TRBD1. Germline CDR1 reads LNHDA; CDR2 reads SQIVND (reference sequence). CDR3 length: 12 amino acids. V lost 10 bases and J lost 5; bases outside the gene matches: 4. The chain's CDR3 is CATSDRGTEAFF. CDR3 nucleotides: TGTGCCACCTCGGACAGGGGGACTGAAGCTTTCTTT.

The chain joins TRBV7-2 to TRBJ2-7; D not certain. The length of the CDR3 is 12 residues. In germline, CDR1 is SGHTA, CDR2 FQGNSA. The V end was cut by 5 bases, the J end by 7 bases, with 12 bases between. For the CDR3, the DNA is TGTGCCAGCAGCCCGACGGTTTGGGAGCAGTACTTC. Translating gives CASSPTVWEQYF. The whole variable domain, filled in from reference TRBV7-2 and TRBJ2-7, reads GAGVSQSPSNKVTEKGKDVELRCDPISGHTALYWYRQSLGQGLEFLIYFQGNSAPDKSGLPSDRFSAERTGGSVSTLTIQRTQQEDSAVYLCASSPTVWEQYFGPGTRLTVT.

The V and J genes are TRBV7-2 and TRBJ1-1; D might be TRBD1 (6 bases). V was pared by 4 bases and J by 1 base, with 19 bases between. The CDR3 contains 17 residues. Germline V gene data show CDR1 as SGHTA and CDR2 as FQGNSA. The chain's CDR3 is CASSSPLGRGRNTEAFF. DNA for the CDR3: TGTGCCAGCAGCTCGCCTCTGGGCAGGGGTCGGAACACTGAAGCTTTCTTT.

The genes are TRBV7-2 and TRBJ2-1; D remains unclear. The CDR3 is made up of 13 amino acids. The V end was cut by 5 bases, the J end by 6 bases, with 11 bases between. The V gene's germline CDR1 is SGHTA and CDR2 FQGNSA. The CDR3: CASSPLGLNEQFF. DNA of the CDR3: TGTGCCAGCAGCCCGCTAGGGCTCAATGAGCAGTTCTTC.

This chain joins TRBV29-1 and TRBJ1-1; D gene unclear. Germline lookup yields CDR1 SQVTM and CDR2 ANQGSEA. The CDR3 runs 14 residues. CDR3 sequence (DNA): TGCAGACACAAAAGGAGGCAGACGAACACTGAAGCTTTCTTT. Translated, it gives CRHKRRQTNTEAFF.

This clonotype was counted only a few times. The genes are TRBV10-3 and TRBJ2-7, with D possibly TRBD2 on 7 matching bases. V lost 3 bases, J lost 1 base, and 10 bases lay in between. CDR3 length: 14 amino acids. Looked up from germline, CDR1 is ENHRY and CDR2 is SYGVKD. Written as DNA, the CDR3 is TGTGCCATCAGTGAAGGGGGGGAATCCTACGAGCAGTACTTC. Translated, it gives CAISEGGESYEQYF.

This clonotype has a handful of counts. The CDR3 nucleotides read TGCAGCGCCGCAACACCCCTCGGACTAGCGGGAGGAGATGAGCAGTTCTTC. Protein: CSAATPLGLAGGDEQFF. This chain links TRBV29-1 with TRBJ2-1, with 14 bases that match TRBD2. Per germline, CDR1 SQVTM and CDR2 ANQGSEA. CDR3 length: 17 amino acids. After removal of 7 bases from V and 8 bases from J, the junction contained 16 bases not matched to a gene.

This clonotype has only a few counts. This rearrangement joins TRBV30 to TRBJ2-5; 7 bases match TRBD1. Germline V lookup: CDR1 GTSNPN, CDR2 SVGIG (reference sequence). Trimming cost V 2 bases and J 5 bases; bases outside gene matches: 11. The CDR3 has 15 residues. The CDR3 DNA reads as TGTGCCTGGAGTATTCATAGGGGGCCATGGGAGACCCAGTACTTC. Translation: CAWSIHRGPWETQYF.

The chain combines TRBV6-2 or TRBV6-3 with TRBJ2-1; the D gene is possibly TRBD2 (5 bases). Germline CDR1 MNHEY, CDR2 SVGEGT. The CDR3 spans 18 residues. Trimming removed 6 bases from V and 5 bases from J, with 26 bases in between. CDR3 loop: CASSPRRAGTGWHNEQFF. The DNA for the CDR3 is TGTGCCAGCAGCCCCCGGCGGGCCGGTACGGGATGGCACAATGAGCAGTTCTTC.

V and J are TRBV12-3 or TRBV12-4 and TRBJ1-6; no reliable D call. CDR3 length: 11 amino acids. V lost 1 base and J 15 bases, leaving 7 bases between the germline ends. The CDR3 sequence is CASSLGLLLHF. The CDR3 DNA is TGTGCCAGCAGTTTAGGTCTTCTCCTCCACTTT.

J is TRBJ2-1 and V is TRBV12-3 or TRBV12-4; 8 positions match TRBD2. The CDR3 totals 14 residues. V gave up 8 bases and J gave up 8 bases; unmatched junction bases: 11. The CDR3 reads CASRDQRGSDEQFF. CDR3 DNA: TGTGCCAGCCGGGACCAGCGGGGGTCGGATGAGCAGTTCTTC.

This chain joins TRBV13 and TRBJ2-6; no clear D. This CDR3 is built from 12 residues. Trimming left V 8 bases short and J 7 bases short, with 9 bases between. Germline V gene sequence: CDR1 PRHDT, CDR2 FYEKMQ (reference sequence). The CDR3: CASSFSANVLTF. In DNA, the CDR3 is TGTGCCAGCTCGTTTAGTGCCAACGTCCTGACTTTC.

The chain is built from TRBV18 and TRBJ2-5; D gene ambiguous. The CDR3 contains 14 residues. Trimming pared 6 bases from V and 2 bases from J, leaving 13 bases between. From germline, CDR1 is KGHSH and CDR2 LQKENI. The CDR3 sequence: CASSPTEAQETQYF. In DNA form, the CDR3 reads TGTGCCAGCTCGCCAACTGAGGCACAAGAGACCCAGTACTTC.

This clonotype was seen a handful of times. V gene TRBV5-6 combines with J gene TRBJ2-3; tentative D call: TRBD2 (5 bases). Germline V gives CDR1 SGHDT, CDR2 YYEEEE. The CDR3 contains 15 residues. V was cut by 3 bases and J by 2 bases, with 13 bases left in between. This CDR3 is CASSSDRLPTDTQYF. CDR3 in DNA: TGTGCCAGCAGCTCTGATCGACTACCCACAGATACGCAGTATTTT.

This clonotype was seen a handful of times. This rearrangement joins TRBV6-2 or TRBV6-3 to TRBJ2-5; D remains unclear. The DNA end is a closer match to TRBJ2-7, so the J assignment may be wrong. Germline CDR1 reads MNHEY; CDR2 reads SVGEGT. The CDR3 totals 12 residues. This CDR3 reads CASSWVSYEQYF. As DNA, the CDR3 is TGTGCCAGCAGTTGGGTAAGCTACGAGCAGTACTTC.